This T cell receptor beta chain was sequenced in a study of T cells in Graves' hyperthyroidism and ophthalmopathy. Study-level findings and limits: Ophthalmopathy was predicted by the model a median of about 6.7 months ahead of onset. Blood held most thyroid clonotypes expanded above 0.001 frequency.

This clonotype occurred many times. Its antigen is as yet unknown. The germline gives CDR1 SGHRS, CDR2 YFSETQ. CDR3 length: 12 amino acids. V gave up 7 bases and J gave up 5 bases, with 10 bases separating them. Uncontrolled infections, other autoimmune diseases, pregnancy or lactation led to exclusion of patients. From approximately 9.3 ml of fresh peripheral blood, PBMCs were isolated. What was amplified from RNA transcripts were TCR beta CDR3 regions. The HTBI primer set served for first-round RT-PCR of the TCR CDR3. Each CDR3 protein is one row after TCRdb ran MiXCR on the multiplex PCR reads. The table lists hundreds of thousands of distinct CDR3 sequences, roughly 15% of them singletons.

Sequenced input: blood. This TCR came from a woman between 45 and 65 years old with Graves' ophthalmopathy. The chain links TRBV5-1 to TRBJ2-1; D possibly matches TRBD1 or TRBD2 (5 bases each). The CDR3 nucleotides are TGCGCCAGCGCCGGGGCGAACAATGAGCAGTTCTTC. It yields the protein CASAGANNEQFF.